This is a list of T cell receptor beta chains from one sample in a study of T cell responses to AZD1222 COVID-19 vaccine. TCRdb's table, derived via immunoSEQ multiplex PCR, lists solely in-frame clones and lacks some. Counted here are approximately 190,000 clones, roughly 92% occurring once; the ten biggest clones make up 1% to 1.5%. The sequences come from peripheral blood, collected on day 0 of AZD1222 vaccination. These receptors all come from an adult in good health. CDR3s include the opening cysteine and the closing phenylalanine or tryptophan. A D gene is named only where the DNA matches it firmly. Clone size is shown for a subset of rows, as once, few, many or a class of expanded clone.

CDR3aa: CASSQYKGHNSPLHF
CDR3nt: TGTGCCAGCAGCCAGTACAAGGGCCATAATTCACCCCTCCACTTT
abundance: .
d_gene: .
v_gene: TRBV14
j_gene: TRBJ1-6

CDR3aa: CASSPTSYETQYF
CDR3nt: TGTGCCAGCAGCCCTACTAGTTACGAGACCCAGTACTTC
abundance: .
d_gene: .
v_gene: TRBV11-2
j_gene: TRBJ2-5

CDR3aa: CASRETGMAGEAFF
CDR3nt: TGTGCCAGCAGAGAGACAGGGATGGCCGGTGAAGCTTTCTTT
abundance: .
d_gene: TRBD1
v_gene: TRBV6-5
j_gene: TRBJ1-1

CDR3aa: CASSLNSNYGYTF
CDR3nt: TGTGCCAGCAGCTTGAACAGTAACTATGGCTACACCTTC
abundance: .
d_gene: .
v_gene: TRBV5-4
j_gene: TRBJ1-2

CDR3aa: CASSHPYSGGANEQFF
CDR3nt: TGTGCCAGCAGCCACCCCTATAGCGGGGGGGCCAATGAGCAGTTCTTC
abundance: .
d_gene: TRBD2
v_gene: TRBV4-2
j_gene: TRBJ2-1

CDR3aa: CASSIISGPWGEKLFF
CDR3nt: TGTGCCAGTAGTATCATCTCAGGACCTTGGGGTGAAAAACTGTTTTTT
abundance: .
d_gene: .
v_gene: TRBV19
j_gene: TRBJ1-4

CDR3aa: CSVPTENTGELFF
CDR3nt: TGCAGCGTTCCGACAGAGAACACCGGGGAGCTGTTTTTT
abundance: .
d_gene: .
v_gene: TRBV29-1
j_gene: TRBJ2-2

CDR3aa: CASSPRVGAEAFF
CDR3nt: TGTGCCAGCTCACCGAGGGTTGGTGCTGAAGCTTTCTTT
abundance: .
d_gene: .
v_gene: TRBV18
j_gene: TRBJ1-1

CDR3aa: CASSLNPDYGYTF
CDR3nt: TGTGCCAGCAGCTTAAATCCGGACTATGGCTACACCTTC
abundance: .
d_gene: .
v_gene: TRBV7-9
j_gene: TRBJ1-2

CDR3aa: CASGRTGNTGELFF
CDR3nt: TGTGCTAGTGGTCGGACAGGGAACACCGGGGAGCTGTTTTTT
abundance: .
d_gene: TRBD1
v_gene: TRBV12-5
j_gene: TRBJ2-2

CDR3aa: CASSVQGGAGANVLTF
CDR3nt: TGTGCCAGCAGCGTACAGGGCGGGGCTGGGGCCAACGTCCTGACTTTC
abundance: once
d_gene: .
v_gene: TRBV9
j_gene: TRBJ2-6

CDR3aa: CASTNPLDNYGYTF
CDR3nt: TGTGCCAGCACCAACCCCCTTGACAACTATGGCTACACCTTC
abundance: .
d_gene: .
v_gene: TRBV2
j_gene: TRBJ1-2

CDR3aa: CASSPRGNTEAFF
CDR3nt: TGTGCCAGCAGCCCCCGGGGAAACACTGAAGCTTTCTTT
abundance: .
d_gene: .
v_gene: TRBV9
j_gene: TRBJ1-1

CDR3aa: CASSGGNSPLHF
CDR3nt: TGTGCCAGCAGCGGCGGTAATTCACCCCTCCACTTT
abundance: .
d_gene: .
v_gene: TRBV5-4
j_gene: TRBJ1-6

CDR3aa: CASRLSNQPQHF
CDR3nt: TGTGCCAGCAGACTGAGCAATCAGCCCCAGCATTTT
abundance: .
d_gene: .
v_gene: TRBV28
j_gene: TRBJ1-5

CDR3aa: CASSPPGSPQKTQYF
CDR3nt: TGTGCCAGCAGCCCTCCAGGGAGTCCACAAAAGACCCAGTACTTC
abundance: .
d_gene: .
v_gene: TRBV28
j_gene: TRBJ2-5

CDR3aa: CASSPRADRNEKLFF
CDR3nt: TGTGCCAGCTCACCACGGGCTGATCGCAATGAAAAACTGTTTTTT
abundance: .
d_gene: .
v_gene: TRBV18
j_gene: TRBJ1-4

CDR3aa: CASTETGGFVGDTQYF
CDR3nt: TGTGCCAGCACGGAGACGGGGGGCTTCGTGGGAGATACGCAGTATTTT
abundance: .
d_gene: .
v_gene: TRBV9
j_gene: TRBJ2-3

CDR3aa: CASSEGGQGMNTEAFF
CDR3nt: TGTGCCAGCAGTGAAGGGGGACAGGGGATGAACACTGAAGCTTTCTTT
abundance: .
d_gene: TRBD1
v_gene: TRBV6-1
j_gene: TRBJ1-1

CDR3aa: CASSQEGTGAQGGYTF
CDR3nt: TGTGCCAGCAGCCAAGAGGGTACAGGGGCGCAGGGTGGCTACACCTTC
abundance: .
d_gene: TRBD1
v_gene: TRBV3-1/TRBV3-2
j_gene: TRBJ1-2

CDR3aa: CASSLDGGELFF
CDR3nt: TGTGCCAGCAGCTTGGATGGCGGGGAGCTGTTTTTT
abundance: .
d_gene: .
v_gene: TRBV5-8
j_gene: TRBJ2-2

CDR3aa: CASSSTLAGMRSYEQYF
CDR3nt: TGTGCCAGCAGCTCCACCCTAGCGGGGATGCGGTCCTACGAGCAGTACTTC
abundance: once
d_gene: TRBD2
v_gene: TRBV11-2
j_gene: TRBJ2-7

CDR3aa: CASERSGTDTQYF
CDR3nt: TGTGCCAGCGAAAGGTCAGGCACAGATACGCAGTATTTT
abundance: few
d_gene: .
v_gene: TRBV2
j_gene: TRBJ2-3

CDR3aa: CASSPPTGLHGYTF
CDR3nt: TGTGCCAGTAGTCCCCCAACAGGGCTTCATGGCTACACCTTC
abundance: .
d_gene: .
v_gene: TRBV19
j_gene: TRBJ1-2

CDR3aa: CASNEPTGELFF
CDR3nt: TGCGCCAGCAACGAACCCACCGGGGAGCTGTTTTTT
abundance: .
d_gene: .
v_gene: TRBV5-1
j_gene: TRBJ2-2

CDR3aa: CATSRGEGNTIYF
CDR3nt: TGTGCCACCTCGAGGGGCGAAGGAAACACCATATATTTT
abundance: .
d_gene: .
v_gene: TRBV28
j_gene: TRBJ1-3

CDR3aa: CASTGPGEKLFF
CDR3nt: TGTGCCAGCACCGGGCCGGGTGAAAAACTGTTTTTT
abundance: once
d_gene: .
v_gene: TRBV12-3/TRBV12-4
j_gene: TRBJ1-4

CDR3aa: CASSLTARDTEAFF
CDR3nt: TGTGCCAGCAGCTTAACGGCCAGGGACACTGAAGCTTTCTTT
abundance: .
d_gene: .
v_gene: TRBV7-3
j_gene: TRBJ1-1

CDR3aa: CAWSVRRDRASYEQYF
CDR3nt: TGTGCCTGGAGTGTACGCCGGGACAGGGCCTCCTACGAGCAGTACTTC
abundance: .
d_gene: TRBD1
v_gene: TRBV30
j_gene: TRBJ2-7

CDR3aa: CASSLRSGPSVEQYF
CDR3nt: TGTGCCAGCAGCTTAAGGTCAGGACCTTCGGTGGAGCAGTACTTC
abundance: .
d_gene: .
v_gene: TRBV11-2
j_gene: TRBJ2-7

CDR3aa: CASSPGVTGGDGYTF
CDR3nt: TGTGCCAGCTCACCGGGCGTAACAGGGGGCGATGGCTACACCTTC
abundance: .
d_gene: TRBD1
v_gene: TRBV18
j_gene: TRBJ1-2